What follows are 24 T cell receptor beta chains derived from one specimen sequenced in a study of cytomegalovirus exposure and HLA in healthy donors. Primers for the PCR totalled 60 Vbeta and 13 Jbeta. The table came from immunoSEQ multiplex PCR; TCRdb's copy has only in-frame clones and leaves some out. In the table there are roughly 110,000 clones, just over 70% of which are singletons. The material sequenced was PBMCs. Source of these receptors: a boy younger than 18 in good health and CMV-seronegative.

The chain joins TRBV5-1 to TRBJ2-3, with D possibly being TRBD2 (6 bases). Trimming left V 5 bases short and J 1 base short, with 11 bases between. Per germline, CDR1 SGHRS and CDR2 YFSETQ. The CDR3 has 14 residues. CDR3 nucleotide sequence: TGCGCCAGCAGTCCCGGACTACGCACAGATACGCAGTATTTT. Residues: CASSPGLRTDTQYF.

V gene TRBV5-1 combines with J gene TRBJ1-1, with D perhaps matching TRBD1 (6 bases). V was cut by 7 bases and J by 4 bases, with 17 bases left in between. Germline V gene sequence: CDR1 SGHRS, CDR2 YFSETQ. The CDR3 is 14 amino acids. CDR3 residues: CASPSTGGSTEAFF. The CDR3 nucleotides read TGCGCCAGCCCATCGACAGGCGGCAGCACTGAAGCTTTCTTT. The complete variable domain, with remaining parts taken from reference TRBV5-1 and TRBJ1-1, reads KAGVTQTPRYLIKTRGQQVTLSCSPISGHRSVSWYQQTPGQGLQFLFEYFSETQRNKGNFPGRFSGRQFSNSRSEMNVSTLELGDSALYLCASPSTGGSTEAFFGQGTRLTVV.

The chain employs TRBV19 and TRBJ1-1; a weak D match, TRBD1 (5 bases). Germline CDR1 and CDR2: LNHDA and SQIVND (reference sequence). The V end lost 0 bases, the J end lost 1 base, and 9 bases lay between the germline ends. This CDR3 spans 15 amino acids. The CDR3 DNA is TGTGCCAGTAGTATAGATGGGGGAGGGAACACTGAAGCTTTCTTT. This translates into CASSIDGGGNTEAFF.

The table lists this clone with a few counts. The V and J genes are TRBV7-3 and TRBJ2-7; D gene unclear. V lost 5 bases and J lost 1, with 12 bases in between. The CDR3 is 14 amino acids. Looked up from germline, CDR1 is SGHTA and CDR2 is FQGTGA. The CDR3 nucleotides read TGTGCCAGCAGCCCCAGTGGTGGTTCCTACGAGCAGTACTTC. Translating gives CASSPSGGSYEQYF.

This clone has just one count. V gene TRBV9 combines with J gene TRBJ1-2; D is unclear. This CDR3 spans 12 amino acids. Germline V gene data show CDR1 as SGDLS and CDR2 as YYNGEE. The germline V and J ends were trimmed by 0 bases and 5 bases, with 5 bases remaining between them. CDR3 sequence (DNA): TGTGCCAGCAGCGTAGGAGAGTATGGCTACACCTTC. Translating it yields CASSVGEYGYTF.

Of note for this clone: Other DNA sequences in the sample encode the same CDR3. The chain combines TRBV9 with TRBJ1-5; D is undetermined. The CDR3 has 14 residues. Germline V gene lookup returns CDR1 SGDLS and CDR2 YYNGEE. V was clipped by 0 bases and J by 2 bases, with 6 bases between them. This chain's CDR3 is CASSVGGGNQPQHF. Here the CDR3 DNA reads TGTGCCAGCAGCGTAGGGGGAGGCAATCAGCCCCAGCATTTT.

V usage is TRBV2 and J usage is TRBJ1-2; D is unclear. The V gene's germline CDR1 is SNHLY and CDR2 FYNNEI. CDR3 size: 17 residues. Trimming took off 5 bases at V and 3 bases at J, with 22 bases between the two ends. This chain's CDR3 is CASSSEAPRWVDYGYTF. The CDR3 DNA is TGTGCCAGCAGTTCAGAAGCCCCTAGGTGGGTAGACTATGGCTACACCTTC.

This clone was recorded only once. The V call is TRBV6-5, the J call TRBJ2-3; TRBD2 matches at 13 bases. The CDR3 spans 15 residues. With 8 bases clipped from V and 4 bases from J, the junction kept 6 bases outside the gene matches. Germline CDR1 MNHEY, CDR2 SVGAGI. The CDR3: CASRTLAGGSDTQYF. CDR3 in DNA: TGTGCCAGCCGGACACTAGCGGGGGGGTCAGATACGCAGTATTTT.

This sequence joins TRBV6-1 and TRBJ1-1; D unresolved. The germline V gene has CDR1 MNHNS and CDR2 SASEGT. The CDR3 has 11 residues. Trimming took off 5 bases at V and 5 bases at J, with 6 bases between the two ends. Here the CDR3 DNA reads TGTGCCAGCAGTTACGGGACTGAAGCTTTCTTT. Translation gives CASSYGTEAFF.

The rearrangement uses TRBV13 and TRBJ1-2, with TRBD1 matching over 7 bases. Germline-derived CDR1 and CDR2 are PRHDT and FYEKMQ (reference sequence). The length of the CDR3 is 14 residues. Trimming removed 2 bases from V and 3 bases from J; junction bases left unmatched: 3. In nucleotides, the CDR3 is TGTGCCAGCAGCTTATTTACAGGGGACTATGGCTACACCTTC. Protein product: CASSLFTGDYGYTF.

The chain recombines TRBV30 with TRBJ2-1; TRBD1 is a possible D gene (5 bases). Per the germline V gene, CDR1 is GTSNPN and CDR2 is SVGIG (reference sequence). Trimming shortened V by 1 base and J by 5 bases, and 9 bases separated the two germline ends. The CDR3 extends over 13 amino acids. The CDR3 region is CAWSGLGDNEQFF. CDR3 bases: TGTGCCTGGAGTGGGCTAGGGGACAATGAGCAGTTCTTC.

The chain employs TRBV7-9 and TRBJ1-5, with TRBD1 as a possible D gene (5 bases). Germline V lookup: CDR1 SEHNR, CDR2 FQNEAQ (reference sequence). Trimming removed 4 bases at V and 4 bases at J, with 17 bases between. CDR3 length equals 16 residues. CDR3 sequence (DNA): TGTGCCAGCAGCTGGGGGGACGCAATGGGGAATCAGCCCCAGCATTTT. It translates to CASSWGDAMGNQPQHF.

V usage is TRBV27 and J usage is TRBJ2-7; no reliable D call. Germline CDR1 is MNHEY and CDR2 is SMNVEV (reference sequence). Trimming stripped 3 bases from V and 7 bases from J, with 13 bases between. The length of the CDR3 is 13 residues. CDR3 DNA: TGTGCCAGCAGTTTCAATAATCCCCGGGAGCAGTACTTC. It encodes CASSFNNPREQYF.

Details on this clone: At one of its ends the junction is not consistent with the germline gene, which may arise from a read error. The V call is TRBV30, the J call TRBJ1-1; D might be TRBD1 (6 bases). Germline assignment: CDR1 GTSNPN and CDR2 SVGIG (reference sequence). The CDR3 has 11 residues. The CDR3 reads CAWSTTGETFF. CDR3 bases: TGTGCCTGGAGTACGACAGGTGAAACTTTCTTT.

This rearrangement joins TRBV19 to TRBJ1-5; D gene ambiguous. The CDR3 sequence is 15 residues long. Trimming removed 5 bases from V and 4 bases from J, with 15 bases in between. Germline V gene lookup returns CDR1 LNHDA and CDR2 SQIVND (reference sequence). The CDR3 here is CASSLRGSPNQPQHF. CDR3 DNA sequence: TGTGCCAGTAGTCTCCGGGGATCCCCTAATCAGCCCCAGCATTTT. Drawing the rest from reference TRBV19 and TRBJ1-5, the complete variable domain is DGGITQSPKYLFRKEGQNVTLSCEQNLNHDAMYWYRQDPGQGLRLIYYSQIVNDFQKGDIAEGYSVSREKKESFPLTVTSAQKNPTAFYLCASSLRGSPNQPQHFGDGTRLSIL.

This sequence joins TRBV28 and TRBJ2-1; D might be TRBD1 (5 bases). The ends were cut back, 5 bases at V and 3 bases at J, with 20 bases in the middle. Germline CDR1 MDHEN, CDR2 SYDVKM. This CDR3 has 17 amino acids. The CDR3 coding sequence is TGTGCCAGCAGTCCTTATGCCCCCGACAGATTCTACAATGAGCAGTTCTTC. Translated, it gives CASSPYAPDRFYNEQFF.

The chain combines TRBV5-1 with TRBJ2-5; 7 positions match TRBD1. The CDR3 runs 17 residues. Germline trimming cut 0 bases from V and 3 bases from J; bases unmatched to any gene: 11. CDR1 is SGHRS and CDR2 is YFSETQ in the germline V gene. The CDR3 bases are TGCGCCAGCAGCTTGGACCCCTACCGGGACAGTAAAGAGACCCAGTACTTC. Residues: CASSLDPYRDSKETQYF.

This sequence joins TRBV19 and TRBJ2-3; 8 bases line up with TRBD2. The CDR3 contains 15 residues. Losses at the gene ends were 8 bases for V and 5 bases for J; bases not matched to a gene: 12. CDR1 and CDR2 (germline): LNHDA, SQIVND (reference sequence). The CDR3, as DNA: TGTGCCAGTCAGGTCGGGGGGGGCCGTGGAGATACGCAGTATTTT. Its translation: CASQVGGGRGDTQYF.

Comments on this clone: The sample has other DNA sequences that encode this CDR3 too. This sequence joins TRBV11-2 and TRBJ2-7; D is perhaps TRBD1 (5 bases). The germline CDR1 and CDR2 sequences are SGHAT and FQNNGV. This CDR3 comprises 14 residues. The ends were cut back, 1 base at V and 6 bases at J, with 13 bases in the middle. CDR3 nucleotides: TGTGCCAGCAGCTTAGGTCAGGGATATCTCGAGCAGTACTTC. Encoded protein: CASSLGQGYLEQYF.

The gene calls are TRBV9 and TRBJ2-1; the match to TRBD1 covers 9 bases. The trim removed 7 bases at V and 9 bases at J, leaving 2 bases unmatched. CDR1 SGDLS and CDR2 YYNGEE come from the germline V gene. The CDR3 is made up of 11 amino acids. DNA of the CDR3: TGTGCCAGCGGGACAGGGCCTGAGCAGTTCTTC. This gives the protein CASGTGPEQFF.

In its sample, this clone was seen once. The rearrangement joins TRBV5-1 to TRBJ1-1; TRBD1 matches 8 bases. This CDR3 spans 15 amino acids. Per the germline V gene, CDR1 is SGHRS and CDR2 is YFSETQ. The V gene end was trimmed by 3 bases and the J gene end by 10 bases; junction bases not matched to a gene: 14. The CDR3 region is CASSSGGQGAFGAFF. The CDR3 coding sequence is TGCGCCAGCAGCTCGGGAGGACAGGGTGCCTTCGGAGCTTTCTTT.

This chain joins TRBV4-1 and TRBJ2-3; 9 bases agree with TRBD2. The J segment lost 6 bases and the V segment lost 3 bases, leaving 10 bases of the junction unmatched. The CDR3 spans 16 residues. Looked up from germline, CDR1 is MGHRA and CDR2 is YSYEKL. CDR3 protein: CASSQPGLAVSDTQYF. CDR3 bases: TGCGCCAGCAGCCAGCCGGGACTAGCTGTCTCGGATACGCAGTATTTT.

The chain carries TRBV27 and TRBJ1-2, with 10 bases aligning to TRBD1. CDR1 is MNHEY and CDR2 is SMNVEV in the germline V gene (reference sequence). V dropped 5 bases and J dropped 4; count of bases not matched to a gene: 4. This CDR3 comprises 14 residues. DNA of the CDR3: TGTGCCAGCAGTGGGCGGGACAGGGGCTATGGCTACACCTTC. This codes for CASSGRDRGYGYTF.

The V gene is TRBV6-6, the J gene TRBJ1-1, with TRBD1 matching 7 bases. The germline V gene encodes CDR1 MNHNY and CDR2 SVGAGI (reference sequence). Trimming cost V 8 bases and J 12 bases; bases outside gene matches: 9. CDR3 size: 11 residues. For the CDR3, the DNA is TGTGCCAGCCTCCTGGACAGGAATACTTTCTTT. Protein sequence: CASLLDRNTFF.